These 5 T cell receptor beta chains were all obtained from the same sample, sequenced in a study of blood T cell repertoires in COVID-19 (dated by TCRdb to 2020 to 2022). Library construction relied on the immunoSEQ multiplex PCR assay. Held by TCRdb, this immuneACCESS table contains in-frame sequences only and omits some clones. Under half of the omission traces to an unresolved V gene where checked; the cause of the rest is unknown. Here the sample has roughly 260,000 clones; approximately 86% occur a single time. The ten most abundant clones make up over 7.5% of the sample. Sequenced input: peripheral blood. These receptors were taken from a man between 40 and 49 years old who had recovered from COVID-19.

V usage is TRBV7-6 and J usage is TRBJ1-3; TRBD1 matches 8 bases. J gave up 0 bases and V 5 bases, and 15 bases lay outside the gene matches. The germline V gene has CDR1 SGHVS and CDR2 FNYEAQ. The CDR3 sequence is 19 residues long. In DNA, the CDR3 is TGTGCCAGCAGCCCCAGGGGGCGAGCCTCCATTGTCTCTGGAAACACCATATATTTT. It yields the protein CASSPRGRASIVSGNTIYF. The entire variable domain, with the rest obtained from reference TRBV7-6 and TRBJ1-3, is as follows: GAGVSQSPRYKVTKRGQDVALRCDPISGHVSLYWYRQALGQGPEFLTYFNYEAQQDKSGLPNDRFSAERPEGSISTLTIQRTEQRDSAMYRCASSPRGRASIVSGNTIYFGEGSWLTVV.

The V and J genes are TRBV7-9 and TRBJ2-5; TRBD2 aligns across 11 bases. Germline V CDR1 and CDR2: SEHNR, FQNEAQ (reference sequence). With 5 bases clipped from V and 2 bases from J, the junction kept 16 bases outside the gene matches. This CDR3 has 19 residues. CDR3: CASSPLNPGTSGPQETQYF. The CDR3, as DNA: TGTGCCAGCAGCCCTCTGAACCCCGGGACTAGCGGACCGCAAGAGACCCAGTACTTC.

The rearrangement links TRBV10-1 to TRBJ2-7; 7 nucleotides agree with TRBD2. Germline trimming cut 5 bases from V and 4 bases from J; bases unmatched to any gene: 8. Germline-derived CDR1 and CDR2 are WNHNN and SYGVQD (reference sequence). The CDR3 has 14 amino acids. The CDR3 loop reads CASSPGTKDYEQYF. For the CDR3, the DNA is TGCGCCAGCAGTCCCGGGACTAAGGATTACGAGCAGTACTTC.

The count of this clone is one. The V and J genes are TRBV5-1 and TRBJ1-2, with 7 bases that match TRBD1. The germline V gene encodes CDR1 SGHRS and CDR2 YFSETQ. This CDR3 is 13 amino acids long. J was trimmed by 8 bases and V by 4 bases; bases with no gene match: 8. The CDR3 here is CASSQGQMEGYTF. The CDR3, as DNA: TGCGCCAGCAGCCAGGGACAGATGGAGGGCTACACCTTC.

The chain recombines TRBV6-2 or TRBV6-3 with TRBJ2-7; tentative D call: TRBD2 (5 bases). The V and J ends lost 5 bases and 3 bases respectively, with 17 bases between them. CDR1 is MNHEY, CDR2 SVGEGT, per germline. The CDR3 loop spans 15 amino acids. CDR3 region: CASSPLGELVYEQYF. As DNA, the CDR3 is TGTGCCAGCAGTCCCCTCGGGGAGTTGGTCTACGAGCAGTACTTC.